A selection of T cell receptor beta chains follows, all from one sample in a study of T cell changes during pregnancy in multiple sclerosis. Measured with immunoSEQ multiplex PCR; TCRdb has only the in-frame clones, and not every one. The sample yields about 83,000 clones, roughly 96% seen once. The sequencing used peripheral blood, collected in the second trimester of pregnancy. All receptors come from a female donor with multiple sclerosis, enrolled in a pregnancy study. Both conserved end residues are part of each CDR3. The order of the fields is J gene, V gene, CDR3 protein.

>TRBJ2-3|TRBV11-2
CASSLAEEGASGTQYF
>TRBJ1-2|TRBV10-1
CAGGRSDRVNSDGYTF
>TRBJ2-3|TRBV2
CASLYQTLSTDTQYF
>TRBJ2-7|TRBV7-9
CASSPPGTGRPGEQYF
>TRBJ2-7|TRBV27
CASRLDRARVYEQYF
>TRBJ2-1|TRBV5-4
CASSLLRDFNEQFF
>TRBJ2-3|TRBV7-3
CASSLSGLYTDTQYF
>TRBJ1-4|TRBV5-1
CASSPGVTREKLFF
>TRBJ2-3|TRBV6-6
CASKTGGRDTQYF
>TRBJ2-5|TRBV27
CATPPGQETQYF
>TRBJ1-2|TRBV9
CASSTTGRDYGYTF
>TRBJ2-7|TRBV28
CASSLTGSYEQYF
>TRBJ1-2|TRBV15
CATKRGQGAYGYTF
>TRBJ1-5|TRBV28
CASSLLGTGDQPQHF
>TRBJ2-1|TRBV6-6
CASSYPLPLYNEQFF
>TRBJ2-7|TRBV7-2
CASSSPTSGRREQYF